This T cell receptor beta chain was captured by sequencing in a study of cytomegalovirus exposure and HLA in healthy donors. Turning to the study itself: Sequencing of about 200 million T cells in an earlier analysis found around 110 million unique TCR beta sequences. Whole-study results and caveats: A later look showed TCR association rates differing by HLA locus, highest for DRB1 and lowest for HLA-C. Later, an analysis found that common viral pathogens appeared to be linked with several of the most significant clusters. Looking again later, the authors saw that most CMV-associated TCR beta chains seemed HLA-restricted.

As regards this clone: What it binds is unknown.

J gave up 8 bases and V 4 bases, and 12 bases lay outside the gene matches. The CDR3 extends over 15 amino acids. Per germline, CDR1 MNHEY and CDR2 SVGAGI. The study ran its PCR with 60 Vbeta and 13 Jbeta primers. Some clones are missing from TCRdb's copy, which holds only in-frame ones; the method was immunoSEQ multiplex PCR. The table includes 90,000 to 150,000 clones, 77% detected once. Sequencing used PBMCs. The genes are TRBV6-5 and TRBJ2-5, with TRBD1 identical over 8 bases. The receptor was derived from a human donor in good health. The CDR3 DNA sequence: TGTGCCAGCAGTTCCTCCGACAGGGGCGGCGGTACCCAGTACTTC. Translating it yields CASSSSDRGGGTQYF.